Sequencing of this T cell receptor beta chain was carried out in a study of T cell clones after liver transplantation. V trimming: 4 bases; J trimming: 0 bases; junction bases outside the gene matches: 13. The CDR3 has 18 residues. CDR1 is SGHDN and CDR2 is FVKESK in the germline V gene. Here immunoSEQ multiplex PCR was the method, and the copy in TCRdb shows in-frame clones only, minus some. The sample yields roughly 65,000 clones, roughly 92% seen once. V and J are TRBV14 and TRBJ2-7; 9 nucleotides match TRBD2. The starting material was CD4+ T cells from blood, obtained about 26 months after liver transplant. The TCR comes from a human patient who received a liver transplant. Some T cells may have originated in the graft donor. The CDR3: CASSLRQGLAGFSYEQYF. Written as DNA, the CDR3 is TGTGCCAGCAGCCTCCGACAGGGTCTAGCGGGATTCTCCTACGAGCAGTACTTC.